The present entry profiles one T cell receptor (beta chain) with its context. These data belong to a study of blood T cell repertoires in COVID-19. Study in general: T cells, B-cell-depleted T cells, or PBMCs provided the cDNA or gDNA that served as material.

There are 14 residues in the CDR3. Germline V gives CDR1 SNHLY, CDR2 FYNNEI. Trimming pared 7 bases from V and 11 bases from J, leaving 21 bases between. Cohort placement rested on clinical history that participants reported themselves. Authors' processing steps: The authors estimated nucleated cell counts from reference gene primer amplification. Data came from immunoSEQ multiplex PCR; TCRdb stores just in-frame clones and leaves some out. V, J and clone size derive from that table, while D and trimming were established from the DNA sequence. This table has roughly 250,000 clones, just over 90% appearing once.

This receptor was taken from a woman in her late teens or twenties who had recovered from COVID-19. The specimen was PBMCs or T cells enriched from blood (not recorded which). The chain combines TRBV2 with TRBJ1-5; D remains unclear. This CDR3 reads CASIIIPEGGAQHF. The DNA for the CDR3 is TGTGCCAGCATCATAATCCCGGAGGGCGGGGCCCAGCATTTT.